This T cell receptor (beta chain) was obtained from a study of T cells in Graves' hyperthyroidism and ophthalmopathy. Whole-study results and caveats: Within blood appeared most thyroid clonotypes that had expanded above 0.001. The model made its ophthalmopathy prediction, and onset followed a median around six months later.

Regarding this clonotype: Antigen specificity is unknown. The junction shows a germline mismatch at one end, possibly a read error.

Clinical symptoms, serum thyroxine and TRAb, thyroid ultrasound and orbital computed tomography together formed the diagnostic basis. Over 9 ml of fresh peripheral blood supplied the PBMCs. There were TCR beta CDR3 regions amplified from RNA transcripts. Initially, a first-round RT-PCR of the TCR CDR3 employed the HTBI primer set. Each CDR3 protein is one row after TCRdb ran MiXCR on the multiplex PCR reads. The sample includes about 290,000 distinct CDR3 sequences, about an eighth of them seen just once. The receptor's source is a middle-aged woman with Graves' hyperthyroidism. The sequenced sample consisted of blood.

CDR3 sequence reads: CASSLGSKGQLF. Written as DNA, the CDR3 is TGTGCCAGCAGCTTGGGGTCAAAAGGCCAGCTCTTC. J is TRBJ2-1 and V is TRBV7-9; D uncertain. Per germline, CDR1 SEHNR and CDR2 FQNEAQ (reference sequence). This CDR3 is built from 12 residues.